What follows is one T cell receptor beta chain and its context. Original methodology: For nucleated cells, counts were estimated from reference gene primer amplification. Clones were sequenced by immunoSEQ multiplex PCR, and TCRdb holds only the in-frame ones, with some missing. V, J and clone size derive from that table, while D and trimming were established from the DNA sequence. The sample consists of about 200,000 clones, around three quarters of them appearing once. In germline, CDR1 is SGDLS, CDR2 YYNGEE. This CDR3 region has 14 residues. The J segment lost 4 bases and the V segment lost 0 bases, leaving 2 bases of the junction unmatched. The data stem from a study of blood T cell repertoires in COVID-19. For the study at large: The United States, Italy and Spain were the sources of the acute and convalescent COVID-19 samples. PBMCs, B-cell-depleted T cells, or T cells were the source of the cDNA or gDNA that made up the material.

Sequenced material: peripheral blood. This clonotype originated in a woman in her 70s with acute or convalescent COVID-19. V is TRBV9 and J is TRBJ2-3; TRBD2 matches 7 bases. CDR3: CASSVGLAADTQYF. CDR3 bases: TGTGCCAGCAGCGTAGGTCTAGCGGCAGATACGCAGTATTTT.